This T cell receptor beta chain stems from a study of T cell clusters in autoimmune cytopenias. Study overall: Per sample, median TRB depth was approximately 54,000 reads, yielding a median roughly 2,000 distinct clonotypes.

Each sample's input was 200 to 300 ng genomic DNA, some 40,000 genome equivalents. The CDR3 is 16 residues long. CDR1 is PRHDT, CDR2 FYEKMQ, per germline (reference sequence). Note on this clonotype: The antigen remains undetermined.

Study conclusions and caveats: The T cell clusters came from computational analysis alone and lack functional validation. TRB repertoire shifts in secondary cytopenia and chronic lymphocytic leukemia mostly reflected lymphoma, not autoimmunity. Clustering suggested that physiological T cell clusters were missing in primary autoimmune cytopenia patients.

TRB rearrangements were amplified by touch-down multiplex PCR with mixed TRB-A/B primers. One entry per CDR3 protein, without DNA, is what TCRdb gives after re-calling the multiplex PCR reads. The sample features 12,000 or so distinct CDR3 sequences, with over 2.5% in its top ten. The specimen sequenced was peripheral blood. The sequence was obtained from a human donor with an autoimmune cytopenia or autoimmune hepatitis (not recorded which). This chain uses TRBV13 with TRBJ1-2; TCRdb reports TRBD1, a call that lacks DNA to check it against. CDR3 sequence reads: CASSLTPRTGGDGYTF.